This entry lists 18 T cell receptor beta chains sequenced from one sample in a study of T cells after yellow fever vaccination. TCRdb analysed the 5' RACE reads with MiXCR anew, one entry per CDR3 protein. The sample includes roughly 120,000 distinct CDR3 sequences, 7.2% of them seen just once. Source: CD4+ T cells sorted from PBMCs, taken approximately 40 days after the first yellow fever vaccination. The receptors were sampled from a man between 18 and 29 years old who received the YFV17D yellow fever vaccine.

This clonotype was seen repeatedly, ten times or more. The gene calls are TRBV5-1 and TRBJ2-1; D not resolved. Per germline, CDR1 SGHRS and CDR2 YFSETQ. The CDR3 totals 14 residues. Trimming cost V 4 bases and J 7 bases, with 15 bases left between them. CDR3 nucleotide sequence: TGCGCCAGCAGCGCCTATGGGGAAGAGAATGAGCAGTTCTTC. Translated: CASSAYGEENEQFF.

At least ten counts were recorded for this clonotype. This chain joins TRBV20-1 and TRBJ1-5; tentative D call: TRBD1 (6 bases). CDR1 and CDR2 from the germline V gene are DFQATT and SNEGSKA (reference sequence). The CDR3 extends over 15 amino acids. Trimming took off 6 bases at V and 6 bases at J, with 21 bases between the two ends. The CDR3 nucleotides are TGCAGTGCGCTCCCCGAGGGCAGGGGCGGTCAGCCCCAGCATTTT. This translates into CSALPEGRGGQPQHF.

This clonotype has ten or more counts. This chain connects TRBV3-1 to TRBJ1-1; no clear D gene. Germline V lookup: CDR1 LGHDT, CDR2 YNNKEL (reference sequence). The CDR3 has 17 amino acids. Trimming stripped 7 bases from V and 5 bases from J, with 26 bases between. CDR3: CASNQDVTVGTRTEAFF. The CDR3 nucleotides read TGTGCCAGCAACCAGGACGTAACGGTGGGAACGAGAACTGAAGCTTTCTTT.

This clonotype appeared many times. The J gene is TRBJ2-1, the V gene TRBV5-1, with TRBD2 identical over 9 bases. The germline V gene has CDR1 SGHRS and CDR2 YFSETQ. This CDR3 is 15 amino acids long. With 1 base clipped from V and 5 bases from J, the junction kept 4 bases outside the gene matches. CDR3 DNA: TGCGCCAGCAGCTTGTTGCCTAGCGGGGACAATGAGCAGTTCTTC. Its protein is CASSLLPSGDNEQFF. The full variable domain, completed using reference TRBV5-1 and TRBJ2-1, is KAGVTQTPRYLIKTRGQQVTLSCSPISGHRSVSWYQQTPGQGLQFLFEYFSETQRNKGNFPGRFSGRQFSNSRSEMNVSTLELGDSALYLCASSLLPSGDNEQFFGPGTRLTVL.

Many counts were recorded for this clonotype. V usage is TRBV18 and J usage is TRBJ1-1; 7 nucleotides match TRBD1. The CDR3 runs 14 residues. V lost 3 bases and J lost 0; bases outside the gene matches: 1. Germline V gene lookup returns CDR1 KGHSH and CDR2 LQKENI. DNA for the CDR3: TGTGCCAGCTCACCGGGACAGTTGAACACTGAAGCTTTCTTT. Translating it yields CASSPGQLNTEAFF.

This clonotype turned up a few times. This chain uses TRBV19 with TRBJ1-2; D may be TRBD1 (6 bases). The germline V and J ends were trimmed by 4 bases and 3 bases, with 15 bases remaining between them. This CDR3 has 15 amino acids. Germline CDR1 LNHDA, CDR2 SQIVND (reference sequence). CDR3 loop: CASSKLGGEDYGYTF. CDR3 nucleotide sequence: TGTGCCAGTAGTAAACTCGGGGGCGAGGACTATGGCTACACCTTC.

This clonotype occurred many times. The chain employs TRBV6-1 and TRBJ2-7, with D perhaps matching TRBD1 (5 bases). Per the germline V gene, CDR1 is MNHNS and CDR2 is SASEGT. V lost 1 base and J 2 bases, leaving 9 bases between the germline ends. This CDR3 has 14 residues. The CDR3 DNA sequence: TGTGCCAGCAGTGAAGAGGGGCCGACCTACGAGCAGTACTTC. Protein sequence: CASSEEGPTYEQYF.

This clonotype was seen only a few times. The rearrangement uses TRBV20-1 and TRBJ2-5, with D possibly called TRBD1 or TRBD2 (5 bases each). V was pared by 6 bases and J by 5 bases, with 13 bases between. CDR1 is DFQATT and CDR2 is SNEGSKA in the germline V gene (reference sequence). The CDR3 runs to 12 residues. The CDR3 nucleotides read TGCAGTGCCCAGAGGGACCGCGAGACCCAGTACTTC. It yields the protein CSAQRDRETQYF.

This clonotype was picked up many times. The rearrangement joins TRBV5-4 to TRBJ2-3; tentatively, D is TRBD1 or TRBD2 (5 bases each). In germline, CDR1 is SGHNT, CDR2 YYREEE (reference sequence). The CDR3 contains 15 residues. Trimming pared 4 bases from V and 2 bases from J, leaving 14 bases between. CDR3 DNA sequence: TGTGCCAGCAGCCCCCCGGGACCTCTCACAGATACGCAGTATTTT. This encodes CASSPPGPLTDTQYF.

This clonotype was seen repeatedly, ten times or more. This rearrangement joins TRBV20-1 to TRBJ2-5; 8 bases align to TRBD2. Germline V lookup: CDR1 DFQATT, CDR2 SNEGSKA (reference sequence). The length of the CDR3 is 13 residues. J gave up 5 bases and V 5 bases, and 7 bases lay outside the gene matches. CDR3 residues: CSAYYGGAETQYF. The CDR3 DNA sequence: TGCAGTGCTTATTACGGGGGGGCGGAGACCCAGTACTTC.

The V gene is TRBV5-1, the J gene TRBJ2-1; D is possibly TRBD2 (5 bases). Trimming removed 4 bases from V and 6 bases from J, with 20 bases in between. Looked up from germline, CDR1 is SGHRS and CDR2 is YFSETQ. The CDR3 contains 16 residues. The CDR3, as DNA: TGCGCCAGCAGCCCGGGGTGGACCTCAAACAGCAATGAGCAGTTCTTC. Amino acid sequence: CASSPGWTSNSNEQFF.

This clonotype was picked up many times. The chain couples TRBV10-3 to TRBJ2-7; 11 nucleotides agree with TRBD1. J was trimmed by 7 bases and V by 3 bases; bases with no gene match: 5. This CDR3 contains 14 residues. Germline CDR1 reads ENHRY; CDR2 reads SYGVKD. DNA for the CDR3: TGTGCCATCAGTGAAACCGGGACAGGGGGAGAGCAGTACTTC. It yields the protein CAISETGTGGEQYF.

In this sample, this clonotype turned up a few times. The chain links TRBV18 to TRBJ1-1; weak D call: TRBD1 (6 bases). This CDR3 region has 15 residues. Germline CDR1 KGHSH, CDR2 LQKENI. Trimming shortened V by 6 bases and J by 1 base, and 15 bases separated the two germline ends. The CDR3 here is CASSSSGQQNTEAFF. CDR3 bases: TGTGCCAGCTCGTCGTCGGGACAACAGAACACTGAAGCTTTCTTT. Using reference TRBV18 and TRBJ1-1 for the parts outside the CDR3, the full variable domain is NAGVMQNPRHLVRRRGQEARLRCSPMKGHSHVYWYRQLPEEGLKFMVYLQKENIIDESGMPKERFSAEFPKEGPSILRIQQVVRGDSAAYFCASSSSGQQNTEAFFGQGTRLTVV.

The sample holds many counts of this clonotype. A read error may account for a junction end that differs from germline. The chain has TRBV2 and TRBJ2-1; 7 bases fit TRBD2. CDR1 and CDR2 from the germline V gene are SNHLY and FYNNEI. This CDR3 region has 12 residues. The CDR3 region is CAGSGVTNEQFF. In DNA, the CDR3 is TGTGCCGGCAGCGGGGTAACCAATGAGCAGTTCTTC.

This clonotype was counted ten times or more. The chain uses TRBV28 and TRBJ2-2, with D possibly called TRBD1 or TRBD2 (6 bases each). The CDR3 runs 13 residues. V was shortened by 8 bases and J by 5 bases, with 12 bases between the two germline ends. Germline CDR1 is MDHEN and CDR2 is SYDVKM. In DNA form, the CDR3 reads TGTGCCAGCGTTTCGGGGGCGACCGGGGAGCTGTTTTTT. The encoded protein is CASVSGATGELFF.

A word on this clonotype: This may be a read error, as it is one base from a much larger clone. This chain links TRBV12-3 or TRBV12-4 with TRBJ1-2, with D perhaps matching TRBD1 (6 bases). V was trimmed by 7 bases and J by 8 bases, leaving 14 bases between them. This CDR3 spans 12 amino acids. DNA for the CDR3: TGTGCCAGCACTAGACAGGAGATCGGCTACACCTTC. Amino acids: CASTRQEIGYTF.

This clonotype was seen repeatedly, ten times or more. CDR3 amino acids: CASSSRTSGADTQYF. The CDR3 nucleotides read TGTGCCAGCAGCTCGAGGACTAGCGGGGCAGATACGCAGTATTTT. V and J are TRBV7-2 and TRBJ2-3; 12 bases map to TRBD2. Germline assignment: CDR1 SGHTA and CDR2 FQGNSA. With V trimmed by 4 bases and J by 4 bases, 3 bases remained unmatched. The CDR3 totals 15 residues.

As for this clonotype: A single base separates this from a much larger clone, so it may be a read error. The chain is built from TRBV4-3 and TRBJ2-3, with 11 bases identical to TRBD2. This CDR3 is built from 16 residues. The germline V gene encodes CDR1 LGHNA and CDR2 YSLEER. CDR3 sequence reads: CASSQVLAGDADTKYF. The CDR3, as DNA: TGCGCCAGCAGCCAGGTACTAGCGGGGGACGCAGATACGAAGTATTTT.